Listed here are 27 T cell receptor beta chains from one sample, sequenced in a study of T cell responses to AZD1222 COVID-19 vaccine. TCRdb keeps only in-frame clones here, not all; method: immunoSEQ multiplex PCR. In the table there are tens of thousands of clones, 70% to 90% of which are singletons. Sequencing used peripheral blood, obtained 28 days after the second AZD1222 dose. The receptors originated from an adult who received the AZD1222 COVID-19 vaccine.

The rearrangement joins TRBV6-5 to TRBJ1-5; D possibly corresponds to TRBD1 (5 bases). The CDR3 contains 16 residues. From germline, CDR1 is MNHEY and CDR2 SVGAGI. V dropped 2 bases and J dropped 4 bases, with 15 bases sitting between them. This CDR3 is CASSYNQGNGNQPQHF. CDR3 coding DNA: TGTGCCAGCAGTTACAACCAGGGCAATGGTAATCAGCCCCAGCATTTT.

CDR3 region: CASSWATSSSYNEQFF. CDR3 bases: TGTGCCAGCAGTTGGGCGACTTCCAGCTCCTACAATGAGCAGTTCTTC. The chain joins TRBV27 to TRBJ2-1; D is undetermined. V was trimmed by 4 bases and J by 0 bases, leaving 13 bases between them. The germline CDR1 and CDR2 sequences are MNHEY and SMNVEV (reference sequence). The CDR3 contains 16 residues.

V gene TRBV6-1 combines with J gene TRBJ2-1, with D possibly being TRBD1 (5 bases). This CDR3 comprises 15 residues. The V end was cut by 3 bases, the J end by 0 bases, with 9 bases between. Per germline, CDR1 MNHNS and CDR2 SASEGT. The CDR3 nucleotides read TGTGCCAGCAGTGAGCAGGACAACTCCTACAATGAGCAGTTCTTC. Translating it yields CASSEQDNSYNEQFF.

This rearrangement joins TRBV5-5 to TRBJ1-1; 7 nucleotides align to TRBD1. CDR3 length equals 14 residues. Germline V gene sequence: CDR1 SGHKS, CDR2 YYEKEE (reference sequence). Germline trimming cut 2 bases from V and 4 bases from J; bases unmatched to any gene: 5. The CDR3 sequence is CASSFLRQGTEAFF. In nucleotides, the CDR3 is TGTGCCAGCAGCTTCCTAAGACAGGGCACTGAAGCTTTCTTT.

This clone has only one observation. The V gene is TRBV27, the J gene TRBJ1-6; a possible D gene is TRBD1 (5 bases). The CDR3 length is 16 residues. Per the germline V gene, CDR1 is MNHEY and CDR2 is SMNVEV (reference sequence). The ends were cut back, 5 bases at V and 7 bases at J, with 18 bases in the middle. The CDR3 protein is CASSGGVGDLNSPLHF. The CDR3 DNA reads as TGTGCCAGCAGTGGGGGGGTAGGGGACCTGAATTCACCCCTCCACTTT.

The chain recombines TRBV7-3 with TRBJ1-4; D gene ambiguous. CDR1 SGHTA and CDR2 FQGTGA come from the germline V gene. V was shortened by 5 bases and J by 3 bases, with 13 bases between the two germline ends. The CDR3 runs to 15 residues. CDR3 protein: CASSQQGGPNEKLFF. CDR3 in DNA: TGTGCCAGCAGCCAACAAGGAGGGCCTAATGAAAAACTGTTTTTT.

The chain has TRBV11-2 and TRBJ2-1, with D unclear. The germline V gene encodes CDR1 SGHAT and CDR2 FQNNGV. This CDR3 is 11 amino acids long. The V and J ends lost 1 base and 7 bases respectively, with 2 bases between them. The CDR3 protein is CASSLGNEQFF. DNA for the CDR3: TGTGCCAGCAGCTTAGGTAATGAGCAGTTCTTC.

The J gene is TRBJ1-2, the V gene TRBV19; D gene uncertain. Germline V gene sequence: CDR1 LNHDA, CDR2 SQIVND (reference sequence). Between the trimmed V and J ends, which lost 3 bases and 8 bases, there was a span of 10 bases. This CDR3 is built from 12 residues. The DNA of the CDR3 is TGTGCCAGTAGTATCCCGGGGTTCGGCTACACCTTC. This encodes CASSIPGFGYTF.

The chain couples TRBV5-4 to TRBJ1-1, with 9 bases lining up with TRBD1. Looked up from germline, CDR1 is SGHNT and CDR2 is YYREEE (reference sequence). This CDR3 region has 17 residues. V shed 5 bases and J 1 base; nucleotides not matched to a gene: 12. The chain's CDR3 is CASRRPGQGFSNTEAFF. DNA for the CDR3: TGTGCCAGCAGACGTCCGGGACAGGGTTTCTCGAACACTGAAGCTTTCTTT. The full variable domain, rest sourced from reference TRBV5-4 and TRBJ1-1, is ETGVTQSPTHLIKTRGQQVTLRCSSQSGHNTVSWYQQALGQGPQFIFQYYREEENGRGNFPPRFSGLQFPNYSSELNVNALELDDSALYLCASRRPGQGFSNTEAFFGQGTRLTVV.

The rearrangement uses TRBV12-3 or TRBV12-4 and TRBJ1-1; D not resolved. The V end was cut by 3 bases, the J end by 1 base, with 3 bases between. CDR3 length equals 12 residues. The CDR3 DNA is TGTGCCAGCAGTTTCGAGAACACTGAAGCTTTCTTT. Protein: CASSFENTEAFF.

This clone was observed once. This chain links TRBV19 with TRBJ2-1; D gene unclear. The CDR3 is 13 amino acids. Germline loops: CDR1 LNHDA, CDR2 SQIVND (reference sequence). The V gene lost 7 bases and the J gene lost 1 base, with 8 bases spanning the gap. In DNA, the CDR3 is TGTGCCAGTATTGGGGATTCCTACAATGAGCAGTTCTTC. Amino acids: CASIGDSYNEQFF.

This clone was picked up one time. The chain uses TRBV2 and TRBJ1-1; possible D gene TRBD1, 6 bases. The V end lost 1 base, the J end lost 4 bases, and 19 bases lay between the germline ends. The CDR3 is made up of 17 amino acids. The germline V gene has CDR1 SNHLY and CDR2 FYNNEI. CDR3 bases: TGTGCCAGCAGTGAAGAACGGCAGGGGCTAAGACGCACTGAAGCTTTCTTT. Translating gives CASSEERQGLRRTEAFF.

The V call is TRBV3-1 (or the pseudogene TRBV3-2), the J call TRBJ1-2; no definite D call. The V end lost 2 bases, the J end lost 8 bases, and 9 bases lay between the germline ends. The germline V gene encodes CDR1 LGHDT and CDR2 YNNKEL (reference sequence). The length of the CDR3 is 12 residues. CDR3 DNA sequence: TGTGCCAGCAGCCAATTTGGGTCCGGCTACACCTTC. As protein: CASSQFGSGYTF.

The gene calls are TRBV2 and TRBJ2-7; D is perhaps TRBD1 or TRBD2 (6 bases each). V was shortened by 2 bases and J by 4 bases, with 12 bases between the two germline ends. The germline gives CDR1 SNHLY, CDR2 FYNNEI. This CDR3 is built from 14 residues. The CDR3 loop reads CASSERGVTYEQYF. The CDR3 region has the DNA TGTGCCAGCAGTGAAAGGGGGGTGACTTACGAGCAGTACTTC.

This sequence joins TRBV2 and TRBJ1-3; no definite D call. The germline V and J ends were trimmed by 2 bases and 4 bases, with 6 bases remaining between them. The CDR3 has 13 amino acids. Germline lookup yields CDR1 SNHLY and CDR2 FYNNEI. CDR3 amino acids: CASSENIGNTIYF. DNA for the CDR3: TGTGCCAGCAGTGAAAACATCGGAAACACCATATATTTT.

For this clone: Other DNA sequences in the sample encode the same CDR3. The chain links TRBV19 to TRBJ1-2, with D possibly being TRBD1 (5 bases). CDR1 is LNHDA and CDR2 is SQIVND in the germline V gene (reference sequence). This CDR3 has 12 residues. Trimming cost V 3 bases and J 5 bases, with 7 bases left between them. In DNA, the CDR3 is TGTGCCAGTAGTATCAGGGATTATGGCTACACCTTC. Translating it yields CASSIRDYGYTF.

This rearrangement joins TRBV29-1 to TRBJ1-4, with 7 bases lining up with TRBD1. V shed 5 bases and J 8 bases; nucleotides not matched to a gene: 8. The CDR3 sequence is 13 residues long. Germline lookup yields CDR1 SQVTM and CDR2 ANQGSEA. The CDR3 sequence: CSVLRQGEEKLFF. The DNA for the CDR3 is TGCAGCGTTCTTCGACAGGGAGAGGAAAAACTGTTTTTT.

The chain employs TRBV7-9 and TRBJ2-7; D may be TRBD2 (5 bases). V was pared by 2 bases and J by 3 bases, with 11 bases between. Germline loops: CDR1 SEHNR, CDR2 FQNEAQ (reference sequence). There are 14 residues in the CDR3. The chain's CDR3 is CASSLSGKIYEQYF. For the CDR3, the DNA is TGTGCCAGCAGCTTAAGCGGTAAAATCTACGAGCAGTACTTC.

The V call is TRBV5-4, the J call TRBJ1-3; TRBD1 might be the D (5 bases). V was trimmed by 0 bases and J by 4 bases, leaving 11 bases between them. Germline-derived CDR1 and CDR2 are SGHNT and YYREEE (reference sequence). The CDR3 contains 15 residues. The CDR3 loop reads CASSLGNSGGNTIYF. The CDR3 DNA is TGTGCCAGCAGCTTGGGGAACTCAGGGGGAAACACCATATATTTT.

The chain's CDR3 is CASSKGQSTDTQYF. The CDR3, as DNA: TGCGCCAGCAGCAAGGGACAGAGCACAGATACGCAGTATTTT. V and J are TRBV5-1 and TRBJ2-3; 7 positions match TRBD1. Germline V lookup: CDR1 SGHRS, CDR2 YFSETQ. The J segment lost 0 bases and the V segment lost 4 bases, leaving 2 bases of the junction unmatched. The length of the CDR3 is 14 residues.

The CDR3 reads CASSLDQTSGIYEQYF. CDR3 DNA: TGTGCCAGCAGCTTAGACCAGACTAGCGGAATATACGAGCAGTACTTC. V gene TRBV11-1 combines with J gene TRBJ2-7; 9 bases align to TRBD2. Germline values: CDR1 SGHAT, CDR2 FQDESV (reference sequence). V dropped 1 base and J dropped 4; count of bases not matched to a gene: 8. This CDR3 is 16 amino acids long. Full variable domain (outside the CDR3, taken from reference TRBV11-1 and TRBJ2-7): EAEVAQSPRYKITEKSQAVAFWCDPISGHATLYWYRQILGQGPELLVQFQDESVVDDSQLPKDRFSAERLKGVDSTLKIQPAELGDSAMYLCASSLDQTSGIYEQYFGPGTRLTVT.

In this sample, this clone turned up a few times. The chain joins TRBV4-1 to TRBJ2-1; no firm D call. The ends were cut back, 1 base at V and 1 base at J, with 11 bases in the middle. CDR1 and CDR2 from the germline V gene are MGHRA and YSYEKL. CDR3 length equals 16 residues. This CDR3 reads CASSQVDILSYNEQFF. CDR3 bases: TGCGCCAGCAGCCAAGTAGACATCCTATCCTACAATGAGCAGTTCTTC.

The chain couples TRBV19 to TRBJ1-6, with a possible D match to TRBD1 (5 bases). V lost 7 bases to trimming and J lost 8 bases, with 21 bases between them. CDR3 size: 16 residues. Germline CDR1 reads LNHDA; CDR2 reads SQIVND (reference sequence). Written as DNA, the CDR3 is TGTGCCAGTACCTACAGAACTGGGACGGGCCATTCACCCCTCCACTTT. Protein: CASTYRTGTGHSPLHF.

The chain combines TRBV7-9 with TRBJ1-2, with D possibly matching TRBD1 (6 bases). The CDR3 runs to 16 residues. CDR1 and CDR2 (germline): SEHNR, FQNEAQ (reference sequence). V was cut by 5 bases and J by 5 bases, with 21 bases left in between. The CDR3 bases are TGTGCCAGCAGCCCTCTACAGGGAGTTGTCGCTTATGGCTACACCTTC. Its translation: CASSPLQGVVAYGYTF. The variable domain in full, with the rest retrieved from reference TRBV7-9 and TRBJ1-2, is DTGVSQNPRHKITKRGQNVTFRCDPISEHNRLYWYRQTLGQGPEFLTYFQNEAQLEKSRLLSDRFSAERPKGSFSTLEIQRTEQGDSAMYLCASSPLQGVVAYGYTFGSGTRLTVV.

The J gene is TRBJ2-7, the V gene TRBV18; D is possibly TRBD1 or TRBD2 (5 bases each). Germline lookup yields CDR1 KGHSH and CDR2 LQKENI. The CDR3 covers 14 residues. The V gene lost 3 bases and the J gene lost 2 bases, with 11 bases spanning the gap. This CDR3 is CASSPAGRPYEQYF. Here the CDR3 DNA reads TGTGCCAGCTCACCCGCAGGGAGACCCTACGAGCAGTACTTC.

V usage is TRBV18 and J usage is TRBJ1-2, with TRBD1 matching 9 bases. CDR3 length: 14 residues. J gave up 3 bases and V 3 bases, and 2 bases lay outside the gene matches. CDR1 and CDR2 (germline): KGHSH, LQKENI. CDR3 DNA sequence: TGTGCCAGCTCACCGGGACAGGGACACTATGGCTACACCTTC. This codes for CASSPGQGHYGYTF.

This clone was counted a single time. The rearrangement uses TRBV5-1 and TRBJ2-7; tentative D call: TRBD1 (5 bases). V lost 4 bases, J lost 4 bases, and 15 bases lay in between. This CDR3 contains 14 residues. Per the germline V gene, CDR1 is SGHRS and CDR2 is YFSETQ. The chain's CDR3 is CASSPDRPPYEQYF. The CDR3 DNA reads TGCGCCAGCAGCCCAGACAGACCTCCATACGAGCAGTACTTC.